This TCR beta chain was obtained from a study of T cells in Graves' hyperthyroidism and ophthalmopathy. Study context: The blood sample was taken at first diagnosis, before treatment began. Notes on the study in general: Most clonotypes expanded in thyroid above 0.001 were likewise present in blood. Patients with ophthalmopathy were separated from those with stable hyperthyroidism by a 13 V-J model.

Amplification targeted TCR beta CDR3 regions from RNA transcripts. With the HTBI primer set, the TCR CDR3 went through a first round of RT-PCR. TCRdb ran MiXCR on the multiplex PCR reads and lists one entry per CDR3 protein. Found here are under 300,000 distinct CDR3 sequences, around 13% of them singletons; the top ten hold roughly 7.9%. Clinical symptoms, serum thyroxine, TRAb, thyroid ultrasound and orbital computed tomography established diagnosis. This clonotype was picked up a small number of times. Its target is not known. The source material was blood. The receptor comes from a woman aged 40 to 50 with Graves' hyperthyroidism.

In DNA, the CDR3 is TGCGCCAGCAGCTTGAAGGCGGGGTCGCCGAACACCGGGGAGCTGTTTTTT. Protein sequence: CASSLKAGSPNTGELFF. The chain links TRBV5-1 to TRBJ2-2; a possible D gene is TRBD2 (6 bases). Trimming cost V 1 base and J 0 bases, with 13 bases left between them. CDR3 length equals 17 residues. Looked up from germline, CDR1 is SGHRS and CDR2 is YFSETQ.